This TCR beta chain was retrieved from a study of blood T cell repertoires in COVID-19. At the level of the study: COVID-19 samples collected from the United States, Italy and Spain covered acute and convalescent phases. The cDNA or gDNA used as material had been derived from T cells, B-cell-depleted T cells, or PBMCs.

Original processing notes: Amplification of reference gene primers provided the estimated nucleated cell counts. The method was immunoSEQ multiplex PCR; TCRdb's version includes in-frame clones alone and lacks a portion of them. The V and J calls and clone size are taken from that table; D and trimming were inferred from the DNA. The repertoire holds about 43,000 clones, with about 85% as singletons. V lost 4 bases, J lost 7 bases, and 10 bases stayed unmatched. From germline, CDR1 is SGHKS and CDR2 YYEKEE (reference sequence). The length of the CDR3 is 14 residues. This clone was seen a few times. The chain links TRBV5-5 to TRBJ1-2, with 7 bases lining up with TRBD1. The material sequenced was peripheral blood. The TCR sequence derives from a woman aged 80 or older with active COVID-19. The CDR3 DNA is TGTGCCAGCAGCCCCGGGACAGAATACGGTGGCTACACCTTC. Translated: CASSPGTEYGGYTF.